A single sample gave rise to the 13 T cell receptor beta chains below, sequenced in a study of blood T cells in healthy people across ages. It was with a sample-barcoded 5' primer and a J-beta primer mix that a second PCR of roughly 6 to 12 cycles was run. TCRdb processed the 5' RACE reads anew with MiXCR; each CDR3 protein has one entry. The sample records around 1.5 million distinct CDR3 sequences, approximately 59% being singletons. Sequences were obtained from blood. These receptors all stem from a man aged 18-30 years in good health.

CDR3 sequence: CASSQENGNQEKLFF. The CDR3 DNA sequence: TGCGCCAGCAGCCAAGAGAACGGTAATCAAGAAAAACTGTTTTTT. The chain uses TRBV4-1 and TRBJ1-4; D is unclear. The V gene lost 0 bases and the J gene lost 8 bases, with 13 bases spanning the gap. Germline CDR1 reads MGHRA; CDR2 reads YSYEKL. The CDR3 has 15 residues.

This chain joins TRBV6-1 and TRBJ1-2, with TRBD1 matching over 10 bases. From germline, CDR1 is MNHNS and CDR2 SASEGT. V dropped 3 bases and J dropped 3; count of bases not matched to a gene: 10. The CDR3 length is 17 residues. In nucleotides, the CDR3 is TGTGCCAGCAGTGAGACGGGGAGGACAGGGGGATACTATGGCTACACCTTC. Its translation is CASSETGRTGGYYGYTF.

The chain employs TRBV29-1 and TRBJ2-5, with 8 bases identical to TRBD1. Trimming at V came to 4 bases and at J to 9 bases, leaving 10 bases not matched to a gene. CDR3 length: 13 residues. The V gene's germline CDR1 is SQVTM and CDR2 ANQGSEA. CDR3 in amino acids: CSVGSGQAWAQYF. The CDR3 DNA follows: TGCAGCGTTGGCTCGGGACAGGCGTGGGCCCAGTACTTC.

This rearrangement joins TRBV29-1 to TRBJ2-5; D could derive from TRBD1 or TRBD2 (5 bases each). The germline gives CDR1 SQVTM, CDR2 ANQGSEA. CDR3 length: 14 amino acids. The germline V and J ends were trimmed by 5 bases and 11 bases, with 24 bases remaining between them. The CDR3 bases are TGCAGCGTTACCGGGACGCAAGTGTACAATGAGCAGTACTTC. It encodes CSVTGTQVYNEQYF.

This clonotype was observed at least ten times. This chain's CDR3 is CSVGEVGSNYGYTF. CDR3 in DNA: TGCAGCGTTGGGGAGGTCGGCAGCAACTATGGCTACACCTTC. The chain is built from TRBV29-1 and TRBJ1-2; no clear D gene. This CDR3 is built from 14 residues. Germline CDR1 and CDR2: SQVTM and ANQGSEA. V lost 4 bases and J 2 bases, leaving 14 bases between the germline ends.

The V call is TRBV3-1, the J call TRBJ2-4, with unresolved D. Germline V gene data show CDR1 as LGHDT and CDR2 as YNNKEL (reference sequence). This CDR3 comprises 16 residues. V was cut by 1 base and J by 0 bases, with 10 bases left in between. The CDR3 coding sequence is TGTGCCAGCAGCCAAGGTTTACTTCTAGCCAAAAACATTCAGTACTTC. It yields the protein CASSQGLLLAKNIQYF. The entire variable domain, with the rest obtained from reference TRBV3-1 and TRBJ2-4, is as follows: DTAVSQTPKYLVTQMGNDKSIKCEQNLGHDTMYWYKQDSKKFLKIMFSYNNKELIINETVPNRFSPKSPDKAHLNLHINSLELGDSAVYFCASSQGLLLAKNIQYFGAGTRLSVL.

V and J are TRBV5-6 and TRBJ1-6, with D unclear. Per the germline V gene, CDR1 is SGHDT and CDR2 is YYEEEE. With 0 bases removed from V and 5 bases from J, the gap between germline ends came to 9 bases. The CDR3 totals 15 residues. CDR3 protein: CASSLGVLNNSPLHF. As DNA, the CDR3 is TGTGCCAGCAGCTTGGGAGTTTTGAATAATTCACCCCTCCACTTT.

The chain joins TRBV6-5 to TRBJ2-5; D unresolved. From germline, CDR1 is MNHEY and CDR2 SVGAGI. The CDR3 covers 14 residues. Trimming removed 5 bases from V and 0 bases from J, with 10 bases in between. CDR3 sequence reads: CASSTGSDQETQYF. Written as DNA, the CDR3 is TGTGCCAGCAGTACCGGATCGGACCAAGAGACCCAGTACTTC.

The CDR3 coding sequence is TGTGCCAGCAGCAAAGGGTCCACAGATACGCAGTATTTT. Protein product: CASSKGSTDTQYF. V and J are TRBV6-5 and TRBJ2-3; no firm D call. The CDR3 is made up of 13 amino acids. The germline CDR1 and CDR2 sequences are MNHEY and SVGAGI. V lost 6 bases and J 2 bases, leaving 9 bases between the germline ends.

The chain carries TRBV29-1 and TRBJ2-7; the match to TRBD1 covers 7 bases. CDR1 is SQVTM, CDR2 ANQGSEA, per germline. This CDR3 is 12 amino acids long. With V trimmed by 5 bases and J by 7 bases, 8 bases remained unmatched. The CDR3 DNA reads TGCAGCGTTAGGGACAGTTCGGAAGAGCAGTACTTC. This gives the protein CSVRDSSEEQYF.

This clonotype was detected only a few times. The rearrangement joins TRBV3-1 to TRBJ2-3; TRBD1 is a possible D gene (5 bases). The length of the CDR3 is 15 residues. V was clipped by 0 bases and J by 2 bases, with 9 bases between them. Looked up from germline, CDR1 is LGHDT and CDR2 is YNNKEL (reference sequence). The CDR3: CASSQDGAHTDTQYF. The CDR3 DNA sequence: TGTGCCAGCAGCCAAGATGGGGCCCACACAGATACGCAGTATTTT.

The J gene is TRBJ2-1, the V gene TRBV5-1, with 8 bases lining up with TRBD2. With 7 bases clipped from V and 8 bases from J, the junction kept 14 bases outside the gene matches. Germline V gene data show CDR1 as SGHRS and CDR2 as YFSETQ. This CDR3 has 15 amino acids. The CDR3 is CASGRNSGTTDEQFF. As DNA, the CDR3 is TGCGCCAGCGGTCGTAATAGCGGGACCACGGATGAGCAGTTCTTC.

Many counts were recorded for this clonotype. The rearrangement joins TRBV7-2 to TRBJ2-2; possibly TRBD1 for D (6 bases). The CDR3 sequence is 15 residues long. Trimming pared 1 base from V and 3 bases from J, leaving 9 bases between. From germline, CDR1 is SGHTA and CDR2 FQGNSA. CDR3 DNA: TGTGCCAGCAGCTTAGGAGGGGGTTACACCGGGGAGCTGTTTTTT. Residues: CASSLGGGYTGELFF. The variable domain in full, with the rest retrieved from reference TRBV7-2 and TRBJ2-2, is GAGVSQSPSNKVTEKGKDVELRCDPISGHTALYWYRQSLGQGLEFLIYFQGNSAPDKSGLPSDRFSAERTGGSVSTLTIQRTQQEDSAVYLCASSLGGGYTGELFFGEGSRLTVL.